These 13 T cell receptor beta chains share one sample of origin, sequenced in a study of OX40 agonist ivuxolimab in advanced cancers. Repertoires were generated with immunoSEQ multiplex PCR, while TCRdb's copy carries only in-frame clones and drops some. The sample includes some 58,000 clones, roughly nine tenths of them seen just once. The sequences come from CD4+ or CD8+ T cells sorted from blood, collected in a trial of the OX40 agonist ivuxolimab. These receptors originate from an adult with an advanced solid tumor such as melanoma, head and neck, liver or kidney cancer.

The CDR3 DNA reads TGTGCCTGGAGTGGGAGGGCCGTCTACACAGATACGCAGTATTTT. Its protein product is CAWSGRAVYTDTQYF. The chain recombines TRBV30 with TRBJ2-3, with D possibly matching TRBD2 (6 bases). The V gene's germline CDR1 is GTSNPN and CDR2 SVGIG (reference sequence). V was clipped by 1 base and J by 2 bases, with 13 bases between them. This CDR3 comprises 15 residues.

Here the CDR3 reads CASSEGVGPQYF. Here the CDR3 DNA reads TGTGCCAGCAGTGAAGGGGTAGGCCCGCAGTATTTT. The rearrangement joins TRBV6-1 to TRBJ2-3; D is unresolved. The V end lost 1 base, the J end lost 10 bases, and 9 bases lay between the germline ends. From germline, CDR1 is MNHNS and CDR2 SASEGT. The CDR3 consists of 12 residues.

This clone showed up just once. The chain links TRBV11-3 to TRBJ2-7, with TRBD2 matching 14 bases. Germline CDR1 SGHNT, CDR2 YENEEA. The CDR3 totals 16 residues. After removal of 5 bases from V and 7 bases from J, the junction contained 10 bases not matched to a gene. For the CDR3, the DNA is TGTGCCAGCAGCCCTGGGACTAGCGGGAGCGGTGGAGAGCAGTACTTC. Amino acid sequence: CASSPGTSGSGGEQYF.

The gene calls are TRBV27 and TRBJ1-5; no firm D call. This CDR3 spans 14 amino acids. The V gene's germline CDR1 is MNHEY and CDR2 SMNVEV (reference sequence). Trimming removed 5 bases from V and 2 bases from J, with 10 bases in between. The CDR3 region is CASSPMGGNQPQHF. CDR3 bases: TGTGCCAGCAGTCCCATGGGAGGCAATCAGCCCCAGCATTTT.

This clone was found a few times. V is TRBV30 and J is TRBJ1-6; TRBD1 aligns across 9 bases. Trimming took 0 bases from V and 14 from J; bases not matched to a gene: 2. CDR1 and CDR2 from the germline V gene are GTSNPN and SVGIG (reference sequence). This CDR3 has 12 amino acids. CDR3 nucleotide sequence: TGTGCCTGGAGTGTACAGGGGGCAACCCTCCACTTT. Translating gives CAWSVQGATLHF.

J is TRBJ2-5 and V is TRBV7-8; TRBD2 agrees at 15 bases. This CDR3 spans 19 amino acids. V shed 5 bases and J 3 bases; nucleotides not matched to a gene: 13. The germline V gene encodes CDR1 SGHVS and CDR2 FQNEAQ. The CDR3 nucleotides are TGTGCCAGCAGCGTAGGACTAGCGGGAGGGCGTTGGGCAGAAGAGACCCAGTACTTC. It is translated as CASSVGLAGGRWAEETQYF. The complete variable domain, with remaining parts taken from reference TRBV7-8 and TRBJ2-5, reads GAGVSQSPRYKVAKRGQDVALRCDPISGHVSLFWYQQALGQGPEFLTYFQNEAQLDKSGLPSDRFFAERPEGSVSTLKIQRTQQEDSAVYLCASSVGLAGGRWAEETQYFGPGTRLLVL.

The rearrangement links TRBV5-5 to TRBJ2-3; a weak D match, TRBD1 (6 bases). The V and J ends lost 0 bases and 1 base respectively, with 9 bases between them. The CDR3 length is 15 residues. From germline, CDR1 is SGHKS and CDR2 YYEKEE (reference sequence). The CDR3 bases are TGTGCCAGCAGCTTGGCACAGGGAGGCACAGATACGCAGTATTTT. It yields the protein CASSLAQGGTDTQYF.

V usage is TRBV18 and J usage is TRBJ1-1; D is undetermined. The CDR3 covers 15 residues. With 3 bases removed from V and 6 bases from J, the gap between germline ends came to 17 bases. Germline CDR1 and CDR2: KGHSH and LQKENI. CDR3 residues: CASSPLDGVGAEAFF. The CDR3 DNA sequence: TGTGCCAGCTCACCCCTGGACGGCGTCGGGGCTGAAGCTTTCTTT. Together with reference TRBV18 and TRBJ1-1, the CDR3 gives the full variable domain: NAGVMQNPRHLVRRRGQEARLRCSPMKGHSHVYWYRQLPEEGLKFMVYLQKENIIDESGMPKERFSAEFPKEGPSILRIQQVVRGDSAAYFCASSPLDGVGAEAFFGQGTRLTVV.

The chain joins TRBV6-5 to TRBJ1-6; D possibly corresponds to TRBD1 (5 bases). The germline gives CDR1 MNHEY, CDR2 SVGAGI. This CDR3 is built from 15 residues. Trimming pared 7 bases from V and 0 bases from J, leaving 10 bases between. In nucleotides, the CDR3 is TGTGCCAGCATCAGGGCTAGCTCCTATAATTCACCCCTCCACTTT. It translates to CASIRASSYNSPLHF.

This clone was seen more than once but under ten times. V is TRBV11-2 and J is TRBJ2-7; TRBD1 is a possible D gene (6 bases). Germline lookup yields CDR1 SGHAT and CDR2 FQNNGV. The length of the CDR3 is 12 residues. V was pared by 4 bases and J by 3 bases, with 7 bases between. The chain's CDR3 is CASSSQGYEQYF. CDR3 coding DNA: TGTGCCAGCAGCTCACAGGGCTACGAGCAGTACTTC.

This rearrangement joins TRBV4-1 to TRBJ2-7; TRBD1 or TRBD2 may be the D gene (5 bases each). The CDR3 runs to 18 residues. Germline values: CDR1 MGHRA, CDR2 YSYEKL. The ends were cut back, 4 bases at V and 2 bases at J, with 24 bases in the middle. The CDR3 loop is CASSPKPLQEAKAYEQYF. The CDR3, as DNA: TGCGCCAGCAGCCCAAAACCACTACAGGAGGCTAAAGCCTACGAGCAGTACTTC.

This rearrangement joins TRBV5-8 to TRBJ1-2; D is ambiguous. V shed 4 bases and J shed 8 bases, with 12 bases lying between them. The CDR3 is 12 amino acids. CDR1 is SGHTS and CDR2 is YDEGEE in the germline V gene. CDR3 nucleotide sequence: TGTGCCAGCAGCCTTTCGAGAGTGGGCTACACCTTC. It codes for CASSLSRVGYTF. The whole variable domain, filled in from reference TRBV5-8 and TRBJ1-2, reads EAGVTQSPTHLIKTRGQQATLRCSPISGHTSVYWYQQALGLGLQFLLWYDEGEERNRGNFPPRFSGRQFPNYSSELNVNALELEDSALYLCASSLSRVGYTFGSGTRLTVV.

CDR3 sequence: CASSTRQQPQETQYF. CDR3 nucleotide sequence: TGTGCCAGTAGTACCCGACAGCAACCCCAAGAGACCCAGTACTTC. This chain links TRBV19 with TRBJ2-5, with a weak D call TRBD1 (5 bases). The CDR3 consists of 15 residues. The V gene's germline CDR1 is LNHDA and CDR2 SQIVND (reference sequence). V gave up 4 bases and J gave up 1 base, with 13 bases separating them.